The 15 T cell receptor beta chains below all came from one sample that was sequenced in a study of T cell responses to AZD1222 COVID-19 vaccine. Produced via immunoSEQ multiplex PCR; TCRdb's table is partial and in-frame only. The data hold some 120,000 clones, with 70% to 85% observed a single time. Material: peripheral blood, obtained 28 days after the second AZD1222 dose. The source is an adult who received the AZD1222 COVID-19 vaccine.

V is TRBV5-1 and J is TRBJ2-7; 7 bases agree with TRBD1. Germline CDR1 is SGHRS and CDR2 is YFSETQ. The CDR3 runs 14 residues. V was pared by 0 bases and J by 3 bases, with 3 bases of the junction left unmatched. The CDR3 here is CASSLAGDSYEQYF. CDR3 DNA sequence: TGCGCCAGCAGCTTGGCCGGGGACAGCTACGAGCAGTACTTC. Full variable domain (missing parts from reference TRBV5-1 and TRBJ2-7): KAGVTQTPRYLIKTRGQQVTLSCSPISGHRSVSWYQQTPGQGLQFLFEYFSETQRNKGNFPGRFSGRQFSNSRSEMNVSTLELGDSALYLCASSLAGDSYEQYFGPGTRLTVT.

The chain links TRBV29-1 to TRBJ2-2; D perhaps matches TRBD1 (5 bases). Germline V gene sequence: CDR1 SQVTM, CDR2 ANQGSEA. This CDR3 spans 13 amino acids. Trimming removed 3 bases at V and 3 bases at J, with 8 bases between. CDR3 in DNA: TGCAGCGTTGACAGGGTGGACACCGGGGAGCTGTTTTTT. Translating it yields CSVDRVDTGELFF.

The CDR3 sequence: CASPGGSYDEQYF. The CDR3 coding sequence is TGTGCCAGCCCAGGGGGCAGCTACGATGAGCAGTACTTC. This sequence joins TRBV6-4 and TRBJ2-7, with 8 bases that match TRBD1. Trimming took 8 bases from V and 7 from J; bases not matched to a gene: 10. Per the germline V gene, CDR1 is MRHNA and CDR2 is SNTAGT. The CDR3 has 13 residues.

In DNA, the CDR3 is TGTGCCAGCAGTATCAGGGGGTTGGTGGGAGATACGCAGTATTTT. Translating gives CASSIRGLVGDTQYF. The V gene is TRBV2, the J gene TRBJ2-3; 7 positions agree with TRBD1. CDR1 is SNHLY, CDR2 FYNNEI, per germline. CDR3 length equals 15 residues. The trim removed 5 bases at V and 5 bases at J, leaving 10 bases unmatched.

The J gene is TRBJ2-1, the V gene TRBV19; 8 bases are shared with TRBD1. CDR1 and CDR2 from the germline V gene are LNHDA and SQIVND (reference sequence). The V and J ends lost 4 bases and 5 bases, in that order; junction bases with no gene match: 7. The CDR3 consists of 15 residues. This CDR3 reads CASSTPTGVNNEQFF. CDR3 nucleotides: TGTGCCAGTAGTACGCCGACAGGGGTGAACAATGAGCAGTTCTTC.

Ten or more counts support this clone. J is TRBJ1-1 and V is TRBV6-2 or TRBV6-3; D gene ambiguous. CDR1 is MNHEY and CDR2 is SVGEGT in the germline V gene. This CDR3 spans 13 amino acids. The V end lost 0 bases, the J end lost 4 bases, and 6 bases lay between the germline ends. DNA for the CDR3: TGTGCCAGCAGTTACTCGGAGCGCACTGAAGCTTTCTTT. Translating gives CASSYSERTEAFF.

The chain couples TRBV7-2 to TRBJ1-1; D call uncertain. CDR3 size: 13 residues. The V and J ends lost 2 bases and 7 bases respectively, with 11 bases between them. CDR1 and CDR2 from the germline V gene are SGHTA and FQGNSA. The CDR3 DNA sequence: TGTGCCAGCAGCTTATGGGCGGAATATGAAGCTTTCTTT. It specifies CASSLWAEYEAFF. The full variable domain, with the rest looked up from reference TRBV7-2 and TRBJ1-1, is GAGVSQSPSNKVTEKGKDVELRCDPISGHTALYWYRQSLGQGLEFLIYFQGNSAPDKSGLPSDRFSAERTGGSVSTLTIQRTQQEDSAVYLCASSLWAEYEAFFGQGTRLTVV.

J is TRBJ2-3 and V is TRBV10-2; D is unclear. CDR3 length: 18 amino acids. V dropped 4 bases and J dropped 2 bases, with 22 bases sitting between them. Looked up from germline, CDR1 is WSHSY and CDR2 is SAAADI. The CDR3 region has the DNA TGCGCCAGCAGTGTAACTATTATACAGACTCAACCCACAGATACGCAGTATTTT. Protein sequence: CASSVTIIQTQPTDTQYF.

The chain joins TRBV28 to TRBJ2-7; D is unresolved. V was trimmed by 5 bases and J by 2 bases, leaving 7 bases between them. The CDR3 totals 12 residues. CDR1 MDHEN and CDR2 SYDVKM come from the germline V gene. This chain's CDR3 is CASSLRAYEQYF. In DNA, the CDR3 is TGTGCCAGCAGTCTTCGCGCCTACGAGCAGTACTTC. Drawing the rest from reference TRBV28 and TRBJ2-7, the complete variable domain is DVKVTQSSRYLVKRTGEKVFLECVQDMDHENMFWYRQDPGLGLRLIYFSYDVKMKEKGDIPEGYSVSREKKERFSLILESASTNQTSMYLCASSLRAYEQYFGPGTRLTVT.

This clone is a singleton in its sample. The CDR3 DNA reads TGTGCCAGCAACGCCGCAGGGAGCAATCAGCCCCAGCATTTT. Residues: CASNAAGSNQPQHF. This chain joins TRBV7-9 and TRBJ1-5; D might be TRBD1 (5 bases). V was trimmed by 7 bases and J by 1 base, leaving 11 bases between them. This CDR3 spans 14 amino acids. CDR1 is SEHNR and CDR2 is FQNEAQ in the germline V gene (reference sequence). Filled out from reference TRBV7-9 and TRBJ1-5, the complete variable domain reads DTGVSQNPRHKITKRGQNVTFRCDPISEHNRLYWYRQTLGQGPEFLTYFQNEAQLEKSRLLSDRFSAERPKGSFSTLEIQRTEQGDSAMYLCASNAAGSNQPQHFGDGTRLSIL.

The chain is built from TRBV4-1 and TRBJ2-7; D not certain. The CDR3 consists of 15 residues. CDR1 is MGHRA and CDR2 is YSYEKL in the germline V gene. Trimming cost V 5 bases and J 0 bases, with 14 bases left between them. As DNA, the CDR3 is TGCGCCAGCAGCTTCCTTTGGGCCCCCTCCTACGAGCAGTACTTC. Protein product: CASSFLWAPSYEQYF.

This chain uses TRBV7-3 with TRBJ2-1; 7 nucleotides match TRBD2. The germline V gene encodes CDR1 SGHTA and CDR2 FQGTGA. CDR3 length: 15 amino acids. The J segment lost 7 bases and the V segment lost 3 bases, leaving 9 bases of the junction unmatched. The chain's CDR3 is CASSLARAGENEQFF. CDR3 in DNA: TGTGCCAGCAGCTTGGCGAGGGCGGGGGAGAATGAGCAGTTCTTC.

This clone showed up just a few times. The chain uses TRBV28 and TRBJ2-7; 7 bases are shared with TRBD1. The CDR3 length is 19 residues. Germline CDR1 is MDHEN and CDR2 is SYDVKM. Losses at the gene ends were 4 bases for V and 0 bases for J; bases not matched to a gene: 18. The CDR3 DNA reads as TGTGCCAGCAGTTCCCCACGCCCGTTAAACAGGGGACACTCCTACGAGCAGTACTTC. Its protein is CASSSPRPLNRGHSYEQYF.

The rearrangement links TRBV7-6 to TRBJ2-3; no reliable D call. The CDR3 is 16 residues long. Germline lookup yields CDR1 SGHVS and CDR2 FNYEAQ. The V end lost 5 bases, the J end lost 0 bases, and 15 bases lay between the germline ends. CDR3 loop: CASSLLGALSTDTQYF. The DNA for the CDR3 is TGTGCCAGCAGCCTATTGGGTGCTCTTAGCACAGATACGCAGTATTTT.

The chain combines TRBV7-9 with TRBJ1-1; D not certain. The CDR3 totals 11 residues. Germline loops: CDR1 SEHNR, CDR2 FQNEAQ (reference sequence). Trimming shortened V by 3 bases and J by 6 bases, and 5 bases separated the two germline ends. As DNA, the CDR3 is TGTGCCAGCAGCTTCCAAGCTGAAGCTTTCTTT. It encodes CASSFQAEAFF.